This TCR beta chain was captured by sequencing in a study of blood T cell repertoires in COVID-19. Whole-study context: COVID-19 samples, acute and convalescent, were from the United States, Italy and Spain.

Seattle-derived patients entered the study during active infection and were followed longitudinally. Only one count was recorded for this clone. Clones were sequenced by immunoSEQ multiplex PCR, and TCRdb holds only the in-frame ones, with some missing. The sample consists of 100,000 or so clones, about 85% of them appearing once. What was sequenced was peripheral blood. This TCR was sampled from a woman aged 50 to 60 with COVID-19, enrolled during active disease.

CDR3 residues: CASSPDREKLFF. The CDR3 region has the DNA TGTGCCAGCAGCCCGGACAGGGAAAAACTGTTTTTT. The genes are TRBV7-8 and TRBJ1-4; 7 nucleotides line up with TRBD1. In germline, CDR1 is SGHVS, CDR2 FQNEAQ. V shed 5 bases and J 8 bases; nucleotides not matched to a gene: 2. This CDR3 comprises 12 residues.